This is a list of T cell receptor beta chains from one sample in a study of blood T cell repertoires in COVID-19. Assay: immunoSEQ multiplex PCR; the TCRdb copy retains only in-frame clones and omits some. The sample contains fewer than 150,000 clones, approximately 87% of which appear only once. Specimen: peripheral blood. These receptor sequences come from a man aged 65 to 79 who had recovered from COVID-19. Both conserved end residues are part of each CDR3. Each record gives: clone size, J gene, D gene, V gene, CDR3 protein, CDR3 DNA. D genes are given only for firm matches. Size is stated for part of the rows, as once, few or many counts, or as a class when the clone is expanded.

clone_size: many; j_call: TRBJ1-2; d_call: TRBD1; v_call: TRBV3-1/TRBV3-2; cdr3_aa: CASSRRTGGEGYTF; cdr3_nt: TGTGCCAGCAGCCGACGGACAGGGGGTGAGGGCTACACCTTC
clone_size: -; j_call: TRBJ2-7; d_call: -; v_call: TRBV2; cdr3_aa: CASSLGVPYEQYF; cdr3_nt: TGTGCCAGCAGCCTCGGGGTCCCCTACGAGCAGTACTTC
clone_size: -; j_call: TRBJ2-2; d_call: TRBD1; v_call: TRBV18; cdr3_aa: CASSPNRGSTGELFF; cdr3_nt: TGTGCCAGCTCACCAAACAGGGGGAGCACCGGGGAGCTGTTTTTT
clone_size: -; j_call: TRBJ2-6; d_call: -; v_call: TRBV19; cdr3_aa: CASSPFGSGANVLTF; cdr3_nt: TGTGCCAGTAGTCCCTTCGGCTCTGGGGCCAACGTCCTGACTTTC
clone_size: -; j_call: TRBJ1-2; d_call: TRBD1; v_call: TRBV28; cdr3_aa: CASTDPPGQRGYGYTF; cdr3_nt: TGTGCCAGCACCGATCCCCCGGGACAGAGGGGATATGGCTACACCTTC
clone_size: -; j_call: TRBJ2-3; d_call: TRBD2; v_call: TRBV5-1; cdr3_aa: CASSLGLAGDMTDTQYF; cdr3_nt: TGCGCCAGCAGCTTAGGACTAGCGGGAGATATGACAGATACGCAGTATTTT
clone_size: -; j_call: TRBJ1-2; d_call: -; v_call: TRBV5-1; cdr3_aa: CASSLSGLGYTF; cdr3_nt: TGCGCCAGCAGCTTATCAGGGCTCGGCTACACCTTC
clone_size: -; j_call: TRBJ1-1; d_call: -; v_call: TRBV9; cdr3_aa: CASSVVPGHQNTEAFF; cdr3_nt: TGTGCCAGCAGCGTAGTGCCCGGACACCAGAACACTGAAGCTTTCTTT
clone_size: few; j_call: TRBJ1-5; d_call: -; v_call: TRBV19; cdr3_aa: CASSIARRGDQPQHF; cdr3_nt: TGTGCCAGTAGTATCGCCAGGAGGGGTGATCAGCCCCAGCATTTT
clone_size: -; j_call: TRBJ2-7; d_call: TRBD1; v_call: TRBV23-1; cdr3_aa: CASSRDRGPLGEQYF; cdr3_nt: TGCGCCAGCAGTCGAGACAGGGGTCCCCTGGGGGAGCAGTACTTC
clone_size: once; j_call: TRBJ1-5; d_call: TRBD1; v_call: TRBV12-3/TRBV12-4; cdr3_aa: CASRRGHDQPQHF; cdr3_nt: TGTGCCAGCAGAAGGGGGCACGATCAGCCCCAGCATTTT
clone_size: few; j_call: TRBJ1-1; d_call: -; v_call: TRBV9; cdr3_aa: CASSVEQLNTEAFF; cdr3_nt: TGTGCCAGCAGCGTAGAACAGTTGAACACTGAAGCTTTCTTT
clone_size: -; j_call: TRBJ2-7; d_call: TRBD2; v_call: TRBV7-8; cdr3_aa: CASSDSGGSPEQYF; cdr3_nt: TGTGCCAGCAGTGATTCGGGCGGGAGTCCCGAGCAGTACTTC
clone_size: -; j_call: TRBJ1-4; d_call: -; v_call: TRBV7-9; cdr3_aa: CASSLSGNEKLFF; cdr3_nt: TGTGCCAGCAGCTTATCAGGGAATGAAAAACTGTTTTTT
clone_size: -; j_call: TRBJ2-2; d_call: TRBD1; v_call: TRBV19; cdr3_aa: CASSRQGAANTGELFF; cdr3_nt: TGTGCCAGTAGTAGACAGGGGGCCGCGAACACCGGGGAGCTGTTTTTT
clone_size: few; j_call: TRBJ1-2; d_call: TRBD1; v_call: TRBV5-8; cdr3_aa: CASSLYTGVRGYTF; cdr3_nt: TGTGCCAGCAGCCTATATACAGGGGTTAGAGGCTACACCTTC
clone_size: -; j_call: TRBJ2-3; d_call: -; v_call: TRBV18; cdr3_aa: CASSPPQGGDTQYF; cdr3_nt: TGTGCCAGCTCACCACCGCAGGGGGGAGATACGCAGTATTTT
clone_size: -; j_call: TRBJ1-1; d_call: TRBD1; v_call: TRBV27; cdr3_aa: CASSSLGQANTEAFF; cdr3_nt: TGTGCCAGCAGTTCGTTGGGACAGGCCAACACTGAAGCTTTCTTT
clone_size: -; j_call: TRBJ2-1; d_call: -; v_call: TRBV4-3; cdr3_aa: CASSQVRAGSYNEQFF; cdr3_nt: TGCGCCAGCAGCCAAGTACGCGCGGGATCCTACAATGAGCAGTTCTTC
clone_size: -; j_call: TRBJ1-2; d_call: -; v_call: TRBV7-2; cdr3_aa: CASSPDGINYGYTF; cdr3_nt: TGTGCCAGCAGCCCGGACGGGATTAACTATGGCTACACCTTC
clone_size: once; j_call: TRBJ1-2; d_call: -; v_call: TRBV15; cdr3_aa: CATSRERGPNIYGYTF; cdr3_nt: TGTGCCACCAGCAGAGAGCGGGGCCCGAATATATATGGCTACACCTTC
clone_size: once; j_call: TRBJ2-2; d_call: TRBD1; v_call: TRBV7-9; cdr3_aa: CASNTGQANTGELFF; cdr3_nt: TGTGCCAGCAACACTGGACAGGCTAACACCGGGGAGCTGTTTTTT
clone_size: -; j_call: TRBJ1-2; d_call: TRBD1; v_call: TRBV27; cdr3_aa: CASRDRVSYGYTF; cdr3_nt: TGTGCCAGCCGGGACAGGGTTAGCTATGGCTACACCTTC
clone_size: -; j_call: TRBJ1-2; d_call: TRBD1; v_call: TRBV27; cdr3_aa: CATVTGSYGYTF; cdr3_nt: TGTGCCACTGTGACAGGGTCCTATGGCTACACCTTC
clone_size: -; j_call: TRBJ1-5; d_call: -; v_call: TRBV19; cdr3_aa: CASSIAPQIDSNQPQHF; cdr3_nt: TGTGCCAGTAGTATAGCCCCCCAGATCGATAGCAATCAGCCCCAGCATTTT
clone_size: few; j_call: TRBJ1-3; d_call: -; v_call: TRBV28; cdr3_aa: CASGWEYSGNTIYF; cdr3_nt: TGTGCCAGCGGGTGGGAGTACTCTGGAAACACCATATATTTT
clone_size: -; j_call: TRBJ1-1; d_call: -; v_call: TRBV28; cdr3_aa: CASSFGEGLTEAFF; cdr3_nt: TGTGCCAGCAGTTTCGGGGAGGGGTTGACTGAAGCTTTCTTT
clone_size: -; j_call: TRBJ1-1; d_call: -; v_call: TRBV5-6; cdr3_aa: CASSLVVTRTEAFF; cdr3_nt: TGTGCCAGCAGCTTGGTGGTCACGAGAACTGAAGCTTTCTTT
clone_size: -; j_call: TRBJ1-1; d_call: -; v_call: TRBV28; cdr3_aa: CASSLITVNTEAFF; cdr3_nt: TGTGCCAGCAGTTTAATCACTGTGAACACTGAAGCTTTCTTT
clone_size: -; j_call: TRBJ2-5; d_call: -; v_call: TRBV7-3; cdr3_aa: CASSVTANHETQYF; cdr3_nt: TGTGCCAGCAGCGTGACAGCAAATCACGAGACCCAGTACTTC
clone_size: -; j_call: TRBJ2-1; d_call: TRBD1; v_call: TRBV29-1; cdr3_aa: CSVARDRDHNEQFF; cdr3_nt: TGCAGCGTAGCCAGGGACAGGGATCACAATGAGCAGTTCTTC
clone_size: -; j_call: TRBJ1-3; d_call: -; v_call: TRBV5-1; cdr3_aa: CASSLEPIDSGNTIYF; cdr3_nt: TGCGCCAGCAGCTTGGAGCCCATCGATTCTGGAAACACCATATATTTT
clone_size: -; j_call: TRBJ2-3; d_call: TRBD2; v_call: TRBV28; cdr3_aa: CASSSASGGAADTQYF; cdr3_nt: TGTGCCAGCAGTTCGGCTAGCGGGGGGGCCGCAGATACGCAGTATTTT
clone_size: -; j_call: TRBJ2-2; d_call: TRBD1; v_call: TRBV5-1; cdr3_aa: CASSTGQTGELFF; cdr3_nt: TGCGCCAGCAGCACGGGACAGACCGGGGAGCTGTTTTTT
clone_size: -; j_call: TRBJ2-3; d_call: TRBD1; v_call: TRBV7-9; cdr3_aa: CASSSSQGDTADTQYF; cdr3_nt: TGTGCCAGCAGCTCATCCCAGGGGGATACCGCAGATACGCAGTATTTT
clone_size: -; j_call: TRBJ2-3; d_call: TRBD1; v_call: TRBV28; cdr3_aa: CASSPPAAEGAVDTQYF; cdr3_nt: TGTGCCAGCAGCCCCCCGGCTGCCGAGGGGGCCGTAGATACGCAGTATTTT
clone_size: -; j_call: TRBJ1-1; d_call: TRBD1; v_call: TRBV3-1/TRBV3-2; cdr3_aa: CASSQGTGDTEAFF; cdr3_nt: TGTGCCAGCAGCCAAGGGACAGGGGACACTGAAGCTTTCTTT
clone_size: -; j_call: TRBJ2-5; d_call: TRBD1; v_call: TRBV7-9; cdr3_aa: CASSSPGQGFGETQYF; cdr3_nt: TGTGCCAGCAGCTCGCCGGGACAGGGGTTCGGAGAGACCCAGTACTTC
clone_size: -; j_call: TRBJ1-1; d_call: TRBD1; v_call: TRBV30; cdr3_aa: CAWSPGQGGAFF; cdr3_nt: TGTGCCTGGAGTCCGGGACAGGGAGGAGCTTTCTTT
clone_size: -; j_call: TRBJ1-2; d_call: TRBD1; v_call: TRBV24-1; cdr3_aa: CATSDPRDRLSGYTF; cdr3_nt: TGTGCCACCAGTGATCCACGGGACAGATTGTCTGGCTACACCTTC
clone_size: -; j_call: TRBJ2-5; d_call: TRBD2; v_call: TRBV28; cdr3_aa: CASSGTKETQYF; cdr3_nt: TGTGCCAGCTCAGGGACTAAAGAGACCCAGTACTTC
clone_size: few; j_call: TRBJ1-6; d_call: -; v_call: TRBV27; cdr3_aa: CASSPNRNSPLHF; cdr3_nt: TGTGCCAGCAGTCCGAACAGGAATTCACCCCTCCACTTT
clone_size: -; j_call: TRBJ2-3; d_call: -; v_call: TRBV2; cdr3_aa: CASRGRGDTQYF; cdr3_nt: TGTGCCAGCAGAGGGAGGGGGGATACGCAGTATTTT
clone_size: once; j_call: TRBJ1-2; d_call: -; v_call: TRBV5-4; cdr3_aa: CASSLVGGAFSEGYTF; cdr3_nt: TGTGCCAGCAGCCTTGTTGGGGGGGCCTTTTCGGAGGGCTACACCTTC
clone_size: once; j_call: TRBJ2-7; d_call: TRBD2; v_call: TRBV7-8; cdr3_aa: CASSREIREGEQYF; cdr3_nt: TGTGCCAGCAGCCGAGAAATTAGGGAGGGCGAGCAGTACTTC
clone_size: -; j_call: TRBJ2-7; d_call: -; v_call: TRBV27; cdr3_aa: CASSSTGRRDYEQYF; cdr3_nt: TGTGCCAGCAGTTCTACGGGGAGGCGAGACTACGAGCAGTACTTC
clone_size: -; j_call: TRBJ1-1; d_call: TRBD1; v_call: TRBV5-1; cdr3_aa: CASSLEAGGTEAFF; cdr3_nt: TGCGCCAGCAGCTTGGAAGCAGGGGGCACTGAAGCTTTCTTT
clone_size: -; j_call: TRBJ2-7; d_call: TRBD2; v_call: TRBV18; cdr3_aa: CASSPRQTGGHEQYF; cdr3_nt: TGTGCCAGCTCACCTCGGCAGACGGGAGGCCACGAGCAGTACTTC
clone_size: -; j_call: TRBJ2-7; d_call: -; v_call: TRBV30; cdr3_aa: CAWQRKIVYYEQYF; cdr3_nt: TGTGCCTGGCAGAGGAAAATTGTGTACTACGAGCAGTACTTC
clone_size: -; j_call: TRBJ2-7; d_call: TRBD1; v_call: TRBV6-6; cdr3_aa: CASQGQFYEQYF; cdr3_nt: TGTGCCAGCCAGGGACAGTTCTACGAGCAGTACTTC
clone_size: -; j_call: TRBJ1-1; d_call: TRBD1; v_call: TRBV5-1; cdr3_aa: CASSLRTGEVKGTEAFF; cdr3_nt: TGCGCCAGCAGCTTGAGGACAGGGGAGGTTAAGGGCACTGAAGCTTTCTTT
clone_size: -; j_call: TRBJ2-7; d_call: -; v_call: TRBV5-6; cdr3_aa: CASSPLDSPYEQYF; cdr3_nt: TGTGCCAGCAGCCCCCTGGACAGCCCCTACGAGCAGTACTTC
clone_size: -; j_call: TRBJ1-2; d_call: -; v_call: TRBV4-1; cdr3_aa: CASSQEQSYGYTF; cdr3_nt: TGCGCCAGCAGCCAAGAACAGAGTTATGGCTACACCTTC
clone_size: once; j_call: TRBJ1-5; d_call: -; v_call: TRBV11-2; cdr3_aa: CASSSDSNLPQHF; cdr3_nt: TGTGCCAGCAGCTCGGACAGCAACTTGCCCCAGCATTTT
clone_size: -; j_call: TRBJ1-1; d_call: TRBD1; v_call: TRBV10-3; cdr3_aa: CAISEPGGIPGQGRATEAFF; cdr3_nt: TGTGCCATCAGTGAGCCCGGGGGAATCCCGGGACAGGGAAGGGCCACTGAAGCTTTCTTT
clone_size: few; j_call: TRBJ1-1; d_call: -; v_call: TRBV28; cdr3_aa: CASSSPLAVAFF; cdr3_nt: TGTGCCAGCAGTTCTCCCCTCGCGGTAGCTTTCTTT
clone_size: -; j_call: TRBJ2-2; d_call: TRBD2; v_call: TRBV4-1; cdr3_aa: CASSQGLAESTRELFF; cdr3_nt: TGCGCCAGCAGCCAAGGACTAGCGGAGTCCACCCGGGAGCTGTTTTTT
clone_size: -; j_call: TRBJ2-7; d_call: TRBD2; v_call: TRBV5-3; cdr3_aa: CARSLGTSRWSEQYF; cdr3_nt: TGTGCCAGAAGCTTGGGGACTAGTAGGTGGAGCGAGCAGTACTTC